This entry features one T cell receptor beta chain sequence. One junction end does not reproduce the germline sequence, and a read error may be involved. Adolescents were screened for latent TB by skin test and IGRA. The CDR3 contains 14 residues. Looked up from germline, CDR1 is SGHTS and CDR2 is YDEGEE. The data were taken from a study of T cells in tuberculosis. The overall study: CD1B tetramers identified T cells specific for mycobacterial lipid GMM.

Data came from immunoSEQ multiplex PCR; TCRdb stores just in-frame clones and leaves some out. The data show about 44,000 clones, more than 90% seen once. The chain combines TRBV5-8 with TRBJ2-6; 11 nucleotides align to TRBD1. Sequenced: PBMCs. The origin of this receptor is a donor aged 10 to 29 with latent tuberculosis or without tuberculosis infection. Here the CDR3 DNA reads TGTGCCAGCAGCTCGGGACAGGGGGGCAACGTCCTGACTTTC. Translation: CASSSGQGGNVLTF.